The rows below give T cell receptor beta chains drawn from one sample of a study of blood T cell repertoires in COVID-19. Sequencing was performed with immunoSEQ multiplex PCR; in TCRdb, only in-frame clones are kept and a portion is missing. The sample lists roughly 180,000 clones, approximately 80% seen once, with 6% to 7% in the top ten. The sequencing input was peripheral blood. These receptors were obtained from a woman in her thirties or forties with COVID-19, enrolled during active disease. CDR3s include the opening cysteine and the closing phenylalanine or tryptophan. Fields, in order: CDR3 protein, CDR3 DNA, D gene, clone size, V gene, J gene. D genes are given only for firm matches. Clone size, where shown, is once, few, many, or a class for clones that have expanded.

CATRNQRGAFEAFF	TGTGCCACCAGAAATCAGCGGGGGGCCTTTGAAGCTTTCTTT	NA	NA	TRBV24-1	TRBJ1-1
CAISAQVGRDEQYF	TGTGCCATCAGTGCTCAGGTGGGGAGGGACGAGCAGTACTTC	TRBD2	NA	TRBV10-3	TRBJ2-7
CASSPVAGGINEQFF	TGTGCCAGCAGCCCAGTGGCGGGAGGGATCAATGAGCAGTTCTTC	TRBD2	NA	TRBV9	TRBJ2-1
CASSLETSADTQYF	TGTGCCAGCAGCTTGGAGACTAGCGCAGATACGCAGTATTTT	TRBD2	NA	TRBV5-4	TRBJ2-3
CASSAQFHEQYF	TGTGCCAGCAGTGCCCAATTCCACGAGCAGTACTTC	NA	NA	TRBV2	TRBJ2-7
CASSFEGESYNEQFF	TGTGCCAGCAGTTTTGAGGGCGAATCCTACAATGAGCAGTTCTTC	NA	once	TRBV28	TRBJ2-1
CASSRLRDYGYTF	TGCGCCAGCAGCCGCCTTCGAGATTATGGCTACACCTTC	NA	once	TRBV5-1	TRBJ1-2
CASSEEAWETQYF	TGCGCCAGCAGTGAGGAGGCATGGGAGACCCAGTACTTC	NA	NA	TRBV10-1	TRBJ2-5
CASRPGLEETQYF	TGTGCCAGCAGGCCCGGTTTGGAAGAGACCCAGTACTTC	NA	NA	TRBV12-3/TRBV12-4	TRBJ2-5
CASETGTGVQPQHF	TGTGCCAGCGAGACCGGGACAGGGGTTCAGCCCCAGCATTTT	TRBD1	few	TRBV19	TRBJ1-5
CASSLGTGGMTF	TGTGCCAGCAGCCTCGGGACAGGGGGTATGACCTTC	TRBD1	NA	TRBV7-9	TRBJ1-2
CASSLDRGYEQYF	TGTGCCAGCAGCTTAGACAGGGGGTACGAGCAGTACTTC	TRBD1	NA	TRBV7-9	TRBJ2-7
CATKKTGAFNSPLHF	TGTGCCACCAAGAAGACAGGGGCCTTTAATTCACCCCTCCACTTT	TRBD1	once	TRBV19	TRBJ1-6
CASSLPGGYDYGYTF	TGTGCCAGCAGCTTGCCAGGGGGCTACGACTATGGCTACACCTTC	TRBD1	NA	TRBV5-6	TRBJ1-2
CASSLHGIDEQYF	TGTGCCAGCAGCTTGCACGGGATCGACGAGCAGTACTTC	NA	NA	TRBV5-4	TRBJ2-7
CASSQGLAVYNEQFF	TGTGCCAGCAGCCAAGGACTAGCGGTATACAATGAGCAGTTCTTC	TRBD2	NA	TRBV3-1/TRBV3-2	TRBJ2-1
CASSSPSGRGGDTQYF	TGTGCCAGCAGTTCACCGAGCGGGAGAGGAGGAGATACGCAGTATTTT	TRBD2	NA	TRBV28	TRBJ2-3
CASASQGQAGELFF	TGTGCCAGCGCGTCACAGGGGCAGGCCGGGGAGCTGTTTTTT	TRBD1	NA	TRBV2	TRBJ2-2
CASSRNRVPTGNQPQHF	TGTGCCAGTAGCCGAAACAGGGTTCCTACAGGCAATCAGCCCCAGCATTTT	NA	NA	TRBV19	TRBJ1-5
CASSYGTVNEQFF	TGTGCCAGCAGTTACGGGACAGTCAATGAGCAGTTCTTC	TRBD1	NA	TRBV6-2/TRBV6-3	TRBJ2-1
CASSPPSPGREKLFF	TGTGCCAGCAGCCCCCCGAGCCCCGGCAGGGAAAAACTGTTTTTT	NA	few	TRBV3-1/TRBV3-2	TRBJ1-4
CASRLVGGGLKETQYF	TGTGCAAGTCGCTTAGTAGGCGGGGGGCTGAAAGAGACCCAGTACTTC	NA	NA	TRBV12-2	TRBJ2-5
CASSSGPLEKLFF	TGTGCCAGCAGTTCCGGTCCCCTTGAAAAACTGTTTTTT	NA	NA	TRBV27	TRBJ1-4
CASSLGQGLNGYTF	TGTGCCAGCAGTCTAGGACAGGGCCTCAATGGCTACACCTTC	TRBD1	NA	TRBV27	TRBJ1-2
CASSLDAGSKRSNTIYF	TGTGCCAGCAGCTTGGACGCGGGTAGCAAACGTAGTAACACCATATATTTT	NA	NA	TRBV5-4	TRBJ1-3
CASSPRYEQYF	TGTGCCAGCAGTCCCCGCTACGAGCAGTACTTC	NA	NA	TRBV11-2	TRBJ2-7
CASSYSAGSHYEQYF	TGTGCCAGCAGTTACTCGGCAGGGTCTCACTACGAGCAGTACTTC	NA	NA	TRBV6-5	TRBJ2-7
CASRIQGWSDTEAFF	TGTGCCAGCAGGATACAGGGATGGAGTGACACTGAAGCTTTCTTT	NA	NA	TRBV6-4	TRBJ1-1
CASSIRGRSHDRGHTYNEQFF	TGTGCCAGTAGTATTCGAGGCCGTTCTCACGACCGGGGACACACTTACAATGAGCAGTTCTTC	NA	once	TRBV19	TRBJ2-1
CASSEAETSSYEQYF	TGTGCCAGCAGTGAAGCCGAGACATCCTCCTACGAGCAGTACTTC	NA	NA	TRBV6-1	TRBJ2-7
CASSVGWRQPQHF	TGTGCCAGCAGCGTAGGCTGGCGGCAGCCCCAGCATTTT	NA	few	TRBV9	TRBJ1-5
CASSQDSPYNEQFF	TGCGCCAGCAGCCAGGACAGCCCCTACAATGAGCAGTTCTTC	NA	NA	TRBV5-1	TRBJ2-1
CASSKGGGTNEKLFF	TGTGCCAGTAGTAAAGGGGGGGGAACTAATGAAAAACTGTTTTTT	NA	NA	TRBV19	TRBJ1-4
CASSYDRTSGITAKNIQYF	TGTGCCAGCAGTTACGACAGGACTAGCGGGATTACGGCCAAAAACATTCAGTACTTC	TRBD2	NA	TRBV6-2/TRBV6-3	TRBJ2-4
CASSERKFQETQYF	TGTGCCAGCAGTGAGAGGAAATTTCAAGAGACCCAGTACTTC	NA	few	TRBV2	TRBJ2-5
CASSVRTSTNNEQFF	TGTGCCAGCAGCGTACGGACTAGCACAAACAATGAGCAGTTCTTC	TRBD2	few	TRBV7-8	TRBJ2-1
CASSLLGSRGREGETQYF	TGTGCCAGCAGCTTACTAGGTTCTCGGGGGAGAGAGGGGGAGACCCAGTACTTC	NA	NA	TRBV7-3	TRBJ2-5
CASSPAGLDEQYF	TGTGCCAGCTCACCTGCAGGACTCGACGAGCAGTACTTC	NA	once	TRBV18	TRBJ2-7
CASSPGGADNSPLHF	TGTGCCAGCAGTCCAGGGGGCGCGGATAATTCACCCCTCCACTTT	TRBD1	NA	TRBV6-5	TRBJ1-6
CASSQEVGAGALQETQYF	TGTGCCAGCAGCCAAGAGGTGGGAGCGGGAGCTCTCCAAGAGACCCAGTACTTC	TRBD2	NA	TRBV4-2	TRBJ2-5
CASLTGGSYEQYF	TGCGCCAGCTTAACAGGGGGCTCCTACGAGCAGTACTTC	TRBD1	NA	TRBV10-2	TRBJ2-7
CASSRETGSTEAFF	TGTGCCAGCAGCCGAGAGACAGGGTCCACTGAAGCTTTCTTT	TRBD1	NA	TRBV14	TRBJ1-1
CASTLAGAQETQYF	TGTGCCAGCACTTTAGCGGGGGCCCAAGAGACCCAGTACTTC	TRBD2	NA	TRBV6-5	TRBJ2-5
CASSLLAGLTDTQYF	TGTGCCAGTAGTCTACTAGCGGGCCTCACAGATACGCAGTATTTT	TRBD2	NA	TRBV19	TRBJ2-3
CASSGTSGTGTGELFF	TGCGCCAGCAGCGGGACTAGCGGGACCGGCACCGGGGAGCTGTTTTTT	TRBD2	NA	TRBV5-1	TRBJ2-2